The clone carrying this T cell receptor beta chain was observed a few times. These data belong to a study of blood T cell repertoires in COVID-19. Background on the study: Samples of COVID-19 (acute and convalescent) were obtained from the United States, Italy and Spain. T cells, B-cell-depleted T cells, or PBMCs supplied cDNA or gDNA.

In the original workflow: Estimation of nucleated cell counts was performed using reference gene primer amplification. Profiled with immunoSEQ multiplex PCR; TCRdb holds only in-frame clones, not every one. For V, J and clone size, that table is used; D and trimming come from the DNA. The sample gives 300,000 to 400,000 clones, about nine tenths of which show up once; around 7.9% is in the top ten. Per the germline V gene, CDR1 is MRHNA and CDR2 is SNTAGT. Deletions cut 4 bases from V and 8 bases from J, with 14 bases between. The CDR3 contains 14 residues. Seattle enrolled patients during active infection and tracked them longitudinally.

The receptor was isolated from a woman aged 65 to 85 with COVID-19, enrolled during active disease. The sequenced sample was peripheral blood. V gene TRBV6-4 combines with J gene TRBJ1-4; D gene unclear. This CDR3 is CASSVGARQEKLFF. For the CDR3, the DNA is TGTGCCAGCAGTGTAGGAGCCCGGCAGGAAAAACTGTTTTTT.